This T cell receptor beta chain was observed in a study of blood T cell repertoires in COVID-19. For the study at large: T cells, B-cell-depleted T cells, or PBMCs provided the cDNA or gDNA that served as material.

The V and J ends lost 1 base and 0 bases, in that order; junction bases with no gene match: 11. This CDR3 contains 19 residues. CDR1 is LGHNA and CDR2 is YNFKEQ in the germline V gene. The protocol was immunoSEQ multiplex PCR, while the TCRdb copy is restricted to in-frame clones and leaves out a portion. The sample records some 78,000 clones, 90% being singletons. The sequenced sample was peripheral blood. The chain joins TRBV4-2 to TRBJ2-7; TRBD2 agrees at 11 bases. The TCR sequence derives from a woman aged 45-65 years in a cohort sampled during active COVID-19. CDR3 residues: CASSQAPGLAEGISYEQYF. The DNA of the CDR3 is TGTGCCAGCAGCCAAGCGCCGGGACTAGCGGAAGGAATCTCCTACGAGCAGTACTTC.